This T cell receptor (beta chain) was recorded in a study of T cell responses to AZD1222 COVID-19 vaccine. Findings and limits, study-wide: Donors, mostly white British, included more females; clonal diversity was possibly underestimated. Unmutated variant regions are reportedly the target of nearly half of TCRs that are spike-specific.

With regard to this clone: Its cognate antigen is unknown.

J was trimmed by 4 bases and V by 1 base; bases with no gene match: 8. The CDR3 is made up of 18 amino acids. CDR1 and CDR2 (germline): SGHRS, YFSETQ. Profiling relied on immunoSEQ multiplex PCR, and the TCRdb table lists in-frame clones only, not all of them. Among about 110,000 clones, around 89% were seen once, and the ten largest hold 2% to 3%. The J gene is TRBJ2-1, the V gene TRBV5-1; 13 bases align to TRBD2. The sample consisted of peripheral blood, taken on day 0 of AZD1222 vaccination. The TCR was taken from an adult in good health. The CDR3 sequence: CASSLFRTSGGPYNEQFF. The CDR3 nucleotides read TGCGCCAGCAGCTTGTTTCGGACTAGCGGGGGACCATACAATGAGCAGTTCTTC.